Described below is a single T cell receptor (beta chain) sequence and its context. The junction does not match germline at one end; this may be a read error. The CDR3 contains 16 residues. Germline V gene data show CDR1 as LNHDA and CDR2 as SQIVND (reference sequence). The data originate from a study of molecular identifiers for immune sequencing clone quantification. RNA fractions of 10%, 30% or 50% and about 17,000 to 1,000,000 sorted cells were the source of naive CD8 libraries. TCR libraries were built in bulk with a published protocol and specific TCR primers. TCRdb re-analysed the PCR reads in MiXCR, keeping a single row per CDR3 protein. The sample consists of about 640,000 distinct CDR3 sequences, just under 20% of them appearing once.

J is TRBJ1-6 and V is TRBV19; the D is unclear. This TCR was recovered from a human donor in good health. Some libraries in this study had Jurkat cell RNA spiked in. The sequenced sample consisted of naive CD8+ T cells from blood, with Jurkat cell RNA spiked in. Subset of the sample: FACS-sorted CD8+CD4-CCR7+CD45RA+ naive T cells. The CDR3 sequence is CASSIEAYSYNPPLHF. The CDR3 DNA is TGTGCCAGTAGTATAGAGGCCTACTCCTATAATCCACCCCTCCACTTT.